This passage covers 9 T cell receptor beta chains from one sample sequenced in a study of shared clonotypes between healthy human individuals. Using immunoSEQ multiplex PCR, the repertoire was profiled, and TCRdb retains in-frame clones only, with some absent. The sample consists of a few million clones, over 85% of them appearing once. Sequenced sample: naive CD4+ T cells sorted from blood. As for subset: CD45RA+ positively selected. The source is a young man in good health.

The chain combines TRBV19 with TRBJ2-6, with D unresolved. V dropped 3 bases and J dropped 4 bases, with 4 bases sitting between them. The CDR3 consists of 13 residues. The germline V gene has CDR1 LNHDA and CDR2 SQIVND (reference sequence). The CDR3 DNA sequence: TGTGCCAGTAGTATCGACGGGGCCAACGTCCTGACTTTC. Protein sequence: CASSIDGANVLTF. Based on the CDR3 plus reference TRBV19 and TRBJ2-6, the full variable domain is DGGITQSPKYLFRKEGQNVTLSCEQNLNHDAMYWYRQDPGQGLRLIYYSQIVNDFQKGDIAEGYSVSREKKESFPLTVTSAQKNPTAFYLCASSIDGANVLTFGAGSRLTVL.

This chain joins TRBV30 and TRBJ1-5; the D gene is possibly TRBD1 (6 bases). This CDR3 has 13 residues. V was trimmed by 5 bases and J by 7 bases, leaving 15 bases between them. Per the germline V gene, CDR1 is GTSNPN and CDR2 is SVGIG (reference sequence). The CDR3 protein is CAWAETGDQPQHF. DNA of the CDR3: TGTGCCTGGGCCGAGACAGGCGACCAGCCCCAGCATTTT.

The CDR3 DNA reads as TGTGCCTGGAGTGGCAGGGGGCGTACTGAAGCTTTCTTT. It is translated as CAWSGRGRTEAFF. This chain joins TRBV30 and TRBJ1-1; 8 bases are a match to TRBD1. The CDR3 length is 13 residues. The V gene's germline CDR1 is GTSNPN and CDR2 SVGIG (reference sequence). Trimming at V came to 1 base and at J to 5 bases, leaving 3 bases not matched to a gene.

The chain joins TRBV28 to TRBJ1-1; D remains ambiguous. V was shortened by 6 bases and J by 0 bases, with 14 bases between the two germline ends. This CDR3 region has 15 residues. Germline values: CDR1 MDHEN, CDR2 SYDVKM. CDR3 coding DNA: TGTGCCAGCAGCTCCGATTGGAGCATGAACACTGAAGCTTTCTTT. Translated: CASSSDWSMNTEAFF.

The CDR3 spells CASRVRQGTNTEAFF. CDR3 DNA: TGTGCCAGTCGCGTGAGGCAGGGCACGAACACTGAAGCTTTCTTT. The genes are TRBV6-5 and TRBJ1-1; maybe TRBD1 (5 bases). V was shortened by 9 bases and J by 1 base, with 18 bases between the two germline ends. The CDR3 is 15 amino acids. Per the germline V gene, CDR1 is MNHEY and CDR2 is SVGAGI.

CDR3 protein: CASSPNRAGVVKTQYF. As DNA, the CDR3 is TGTGCCAGCAGTCCCAATAGAGCGGGAGTCGTCAAGACCCAGTACTTC. V and J are TRBV7-9 and TRBJ2-5; TRBD2 matches at 8 bases. Trimming cost V 6 bases and J 6 bases; bases outside gene matches: 15. Germline V gene data show CDR1 as SEHNR and CDR2 as FQNEAQ (reference sequence). The CDR3 is 16 amino acids.

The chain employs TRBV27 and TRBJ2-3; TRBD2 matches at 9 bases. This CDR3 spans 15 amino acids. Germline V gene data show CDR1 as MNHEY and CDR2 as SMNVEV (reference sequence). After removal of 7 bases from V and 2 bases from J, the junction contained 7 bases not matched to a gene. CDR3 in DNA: TGTGCCAGCACCGCAGGACTAGCGAACACAGATACGCAGTATTTT. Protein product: CASTAGLANTDTQYF.

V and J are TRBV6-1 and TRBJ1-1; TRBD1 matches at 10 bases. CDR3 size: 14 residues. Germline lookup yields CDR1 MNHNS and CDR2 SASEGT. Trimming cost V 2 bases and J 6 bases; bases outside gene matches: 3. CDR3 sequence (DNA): TGTGCCAGCAGTGAACCGGGACAGGGGCCTGAAGCTTTCTTT. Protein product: CASSEPGQGPEAFF.

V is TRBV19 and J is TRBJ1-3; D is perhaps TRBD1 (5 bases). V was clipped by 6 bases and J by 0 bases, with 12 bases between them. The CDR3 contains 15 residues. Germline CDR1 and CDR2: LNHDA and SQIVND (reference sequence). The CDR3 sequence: CASRQQDNSGNTIYF. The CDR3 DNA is TGTGCCAGTAGACAACAGGACAACTCTGGAAACACCATATATTTT.